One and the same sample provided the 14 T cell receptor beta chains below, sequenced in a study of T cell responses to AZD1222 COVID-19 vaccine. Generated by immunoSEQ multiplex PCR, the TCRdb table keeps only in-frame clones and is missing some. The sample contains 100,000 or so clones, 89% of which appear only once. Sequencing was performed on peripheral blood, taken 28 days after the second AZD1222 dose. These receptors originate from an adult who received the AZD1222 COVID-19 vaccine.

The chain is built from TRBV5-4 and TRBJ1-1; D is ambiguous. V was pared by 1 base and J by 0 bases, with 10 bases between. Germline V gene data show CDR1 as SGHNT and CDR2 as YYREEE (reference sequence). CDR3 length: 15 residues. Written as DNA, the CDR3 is TGTGCCAGCAGCTTGCGGGCAGTGGTGAACACTGAAGCTTTCTTT. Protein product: CASSLRAVVNTEAFF.

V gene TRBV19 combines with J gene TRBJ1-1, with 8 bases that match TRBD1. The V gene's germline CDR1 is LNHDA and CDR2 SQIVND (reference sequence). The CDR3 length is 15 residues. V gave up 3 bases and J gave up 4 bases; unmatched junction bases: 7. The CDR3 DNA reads TGTGCCAGTAGTATCCCCAGGGGGCTGACCACTGAAGCTTTCTTT. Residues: CASSIPRGLTTEAFF.

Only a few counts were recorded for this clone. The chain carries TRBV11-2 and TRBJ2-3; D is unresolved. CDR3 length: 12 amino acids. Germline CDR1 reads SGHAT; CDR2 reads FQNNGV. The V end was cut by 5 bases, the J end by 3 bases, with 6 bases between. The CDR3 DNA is TGTGCCAGCAGCCCCAATACAGATACGCAGTATTTT. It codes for CASSPNTDTQYF.

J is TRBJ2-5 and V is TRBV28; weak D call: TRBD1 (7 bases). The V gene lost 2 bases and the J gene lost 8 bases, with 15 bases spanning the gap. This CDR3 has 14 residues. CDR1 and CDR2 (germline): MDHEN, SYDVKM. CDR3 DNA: TGTGCCAGCAGTTTAGGCGGGACAGTTGAAACCCAGTACTTC. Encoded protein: CASSLGGTVETQYF. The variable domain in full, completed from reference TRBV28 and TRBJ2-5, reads DVKVTQSSRYLVKRTGEKVFLECVQDMDHENMFWYRQDPGLGLRLIYFSYDVKMKEKGDIPEGYSVSREKKERFSLILESASTNQTSMYLCASSLGGTVETQYFGPGTRLLVL.

CDR3 bases: TGTGCCAGCAGGAGGGTCGAGCAGTACTTC. Translated, it gives CASRRVEQYF. The rearrangement links TRBV2 to TRBJ2-7; TRBD2 might be the D (5 bases). V shed 6 bases and J shed 6 bases, with 6 bases lying between them. The germline CDR1 and CDR2 sequences are SNHLY and FYNNEI. This CDR3 contains 10 residues.

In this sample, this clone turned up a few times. The CDR3 coding sequence is TGTGCCAGCAGGCCGACAGGGCCCCTTACCTACGAGCAGTACTTC. Translation gives CASRPTGPLTYEQYF. The chain recombines TRBV14 with TRBJ2-7; 7 bases map to TRBD1. Germline CDR1 SGHDN, CDR2 FVKESK. Germline trimming cut 6 bases from V and 2 bases from J; bases unmatched to any gene: 10. CDR3 length equals 15 residues.

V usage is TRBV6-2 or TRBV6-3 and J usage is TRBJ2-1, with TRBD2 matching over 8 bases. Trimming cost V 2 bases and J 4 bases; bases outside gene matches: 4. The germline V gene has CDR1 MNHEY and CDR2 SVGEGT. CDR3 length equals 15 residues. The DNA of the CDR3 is TGTGCCAGCAGTTACCGGGTAGCGGGATACAATGAGCAGTTCTTC. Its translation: CASSYRVAGYNEQFF.

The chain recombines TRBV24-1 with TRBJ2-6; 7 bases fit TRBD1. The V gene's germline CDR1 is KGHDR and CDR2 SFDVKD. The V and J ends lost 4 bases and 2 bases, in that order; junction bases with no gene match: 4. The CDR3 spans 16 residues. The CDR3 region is CATSDPGQPGANVLTF. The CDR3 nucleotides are TGTGCCACCAGTGACCCGGGACAGCCTGGGGCCAACGTCCTGACTTTC.

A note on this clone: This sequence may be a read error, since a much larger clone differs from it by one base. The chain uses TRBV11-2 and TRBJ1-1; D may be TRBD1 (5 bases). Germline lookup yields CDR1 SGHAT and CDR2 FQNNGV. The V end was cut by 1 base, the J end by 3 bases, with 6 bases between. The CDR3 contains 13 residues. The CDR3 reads CASSLGGDTEAFF. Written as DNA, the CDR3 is TGTGCCAGCAGCTTAGGGGGGGACACTGAAGCTTTCTTT.

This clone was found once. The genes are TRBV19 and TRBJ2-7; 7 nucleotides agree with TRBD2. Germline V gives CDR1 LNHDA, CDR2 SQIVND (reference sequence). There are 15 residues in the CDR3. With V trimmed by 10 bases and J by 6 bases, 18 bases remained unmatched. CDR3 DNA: TGTGCCACTCGTGGTGGGGCGGGAGATCGAAGCGAGCAGTACTTC. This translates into CATRGGAGDRSEQYF.

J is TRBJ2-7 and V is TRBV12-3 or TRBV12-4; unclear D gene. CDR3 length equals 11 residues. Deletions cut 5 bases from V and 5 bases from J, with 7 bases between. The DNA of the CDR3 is TGTGCCAGCAGTCGACTCAACGAGCAGTACTTC. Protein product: CASSRLNEQYF.

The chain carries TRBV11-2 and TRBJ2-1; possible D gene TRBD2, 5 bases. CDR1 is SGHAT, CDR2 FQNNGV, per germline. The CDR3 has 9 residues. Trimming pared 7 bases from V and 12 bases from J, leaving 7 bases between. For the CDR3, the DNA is TGTGCCAGCACCCGGGGGCAGTTCTTC. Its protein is CASTRGQFF.

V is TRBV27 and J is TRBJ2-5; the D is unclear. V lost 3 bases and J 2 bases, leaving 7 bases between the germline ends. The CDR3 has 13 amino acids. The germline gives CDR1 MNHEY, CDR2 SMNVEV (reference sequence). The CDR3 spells CASSFSPQETQYF. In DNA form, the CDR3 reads TGTGCCAGCAGTTTTTCCCCTCAAGAGACCCAGTACTTC.

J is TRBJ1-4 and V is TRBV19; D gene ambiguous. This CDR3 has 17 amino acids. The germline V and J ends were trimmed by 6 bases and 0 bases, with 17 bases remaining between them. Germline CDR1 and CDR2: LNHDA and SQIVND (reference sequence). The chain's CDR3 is CASSIRATIATNEKLFF. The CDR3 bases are TGTGCCAGTAGCATCCGGGCTACCATTGCAACTAATGAAAAACTGTTTTTT.